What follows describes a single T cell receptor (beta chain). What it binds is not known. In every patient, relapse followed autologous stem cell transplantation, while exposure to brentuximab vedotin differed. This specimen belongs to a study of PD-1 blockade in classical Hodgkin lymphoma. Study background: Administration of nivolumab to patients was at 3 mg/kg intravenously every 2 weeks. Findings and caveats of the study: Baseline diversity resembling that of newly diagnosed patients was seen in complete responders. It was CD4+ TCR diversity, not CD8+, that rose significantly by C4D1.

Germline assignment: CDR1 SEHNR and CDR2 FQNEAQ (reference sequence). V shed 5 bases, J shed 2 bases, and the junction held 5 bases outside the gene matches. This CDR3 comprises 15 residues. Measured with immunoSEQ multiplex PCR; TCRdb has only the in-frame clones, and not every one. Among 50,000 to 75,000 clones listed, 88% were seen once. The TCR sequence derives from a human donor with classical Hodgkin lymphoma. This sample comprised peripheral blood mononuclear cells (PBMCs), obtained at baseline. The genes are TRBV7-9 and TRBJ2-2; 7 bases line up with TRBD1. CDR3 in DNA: TGTGCCAGCAGCAAAGGACAGGCAAACACCGGGGAGCTGTTTTTT. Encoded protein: CASSKGQANTGELFF.